This TCR beta chain was sequenced in a study of OX40 agonist ivuxolimab in advanced cancers. The method was immunoSEQ multiplex PCR; TCRdb's version includes in-frame clones alone and lacks a portion of them. The table lists over 25,000 clones, 70% to 85% of them singletons, with approximately 30% in the top ten. CDR1 and CDR2 (germline): KGHSH, LQKENI. The CDR3 has 14 amino acids. Trimming left V 1 base short and J 4 bases short, with 11 bases between. This chain links TRBV18 with TRBJ2-7; D unclear. This receptor was identified in an adult with an advanced solid tumor such as melanoma, head and neck, liver or kidney cancer. The source material was CD4+ or CD8+ T cells sorted from blood, sampled in a trial of the OX40 agonist ivuxolimab. This CDR3 reads CASSPLESGYEQYF. CDR3 nucleotide sequence: TGTGCCAGCTCACCACTTGAGTCAGGATACGAGCAGTACTTC. The full variable domain, completed using reference TRBV18 and TRBJ2-7, is NAGVMQNPRHLVRRRGQEARLRCSPMKGHSHVYWYRQLPEEGLKFMVYLQKENIIDESGMPKERFSAEFPKEGPSILRIQQVVRGDSAAYFCASSPLESGYEQYFGPGTRLTVT.